This T cell receptor beta chain was captured by sequencing in a study of blood T cell repertoires in COVID-19. Across the study: Sites in the United States, Italy and Spain provided acute and convalescent COVID-19 samples. The cDNA or gDNA used as material had been derived from T cells, B-cell-depleted T cells, or PBMCs.

The CDR3 totals 17 residues. In the original analysis: Reference gene primer amplification gave nucleated cell count estimates. The table came from immunoSEQ multiplex PCR; TCRdb's copy has only in-frame clones and leaves some out. V, J and clone size were drawn from that table, and D and trimming were deduced from the DNA. Of 130,000 to 150,000 clones detected, around 90% appear once; the ten largest clones hold around 1.9%. This sequence joins TRBV21-1 and TRBJ2-7; the table's D call, TRBD1, has no DNA check behind it. TRBV21-1 is a pseudogene segment. What was sequenced was peripheral blood. This TCR was sampled from a man between 65 and 85 years old with acute or convalescent COVID-19. The CDR3, as DNA: TGTGCCAGCACCAAAAGGGGCTCTACAAGGGCATCGTACGAGCAGTACTTC. Its protein product is CASTKRGSTRASYEQYF.